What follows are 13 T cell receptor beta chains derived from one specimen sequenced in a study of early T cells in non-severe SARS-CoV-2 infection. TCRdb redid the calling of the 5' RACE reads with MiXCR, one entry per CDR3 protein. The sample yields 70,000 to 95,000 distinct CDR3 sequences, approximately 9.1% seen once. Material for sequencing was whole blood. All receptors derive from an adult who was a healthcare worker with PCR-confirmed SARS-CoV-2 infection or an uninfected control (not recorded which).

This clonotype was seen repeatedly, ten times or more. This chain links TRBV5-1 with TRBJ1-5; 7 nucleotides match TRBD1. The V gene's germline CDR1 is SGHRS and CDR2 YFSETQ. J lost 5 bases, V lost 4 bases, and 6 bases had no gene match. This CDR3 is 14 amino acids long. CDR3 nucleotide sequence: TGCGCCAGCAGCACCGGACAGGTGGATCAGCCCCAGCATTTT. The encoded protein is CASSTGQVDQPQHF.

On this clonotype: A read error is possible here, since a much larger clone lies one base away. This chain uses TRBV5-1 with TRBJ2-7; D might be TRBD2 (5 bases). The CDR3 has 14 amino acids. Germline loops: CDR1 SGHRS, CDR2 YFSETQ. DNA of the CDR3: TGCGCCGGCAGCCCCGGAACTAGATCCTACGAGCAGTACTTC. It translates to CAGSPGTRSYEQYF.

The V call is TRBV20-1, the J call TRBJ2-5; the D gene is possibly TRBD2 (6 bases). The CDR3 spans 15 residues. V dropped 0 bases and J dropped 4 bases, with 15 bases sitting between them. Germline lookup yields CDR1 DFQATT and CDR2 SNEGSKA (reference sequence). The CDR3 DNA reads TGCAGTGCTAGAGATCCCGGGAGATCGACAGAGACCCAGTACTTC. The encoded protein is CSARDPGRSTETQYF.

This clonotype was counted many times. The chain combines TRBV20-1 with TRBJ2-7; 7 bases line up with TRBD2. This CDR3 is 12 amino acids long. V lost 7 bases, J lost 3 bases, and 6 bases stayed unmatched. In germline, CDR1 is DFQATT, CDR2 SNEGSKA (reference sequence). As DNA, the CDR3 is TGCAGTGTCGCCGGGACTATCTACGAGCAGTACTTC. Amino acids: CSVAGTIYEQYF.

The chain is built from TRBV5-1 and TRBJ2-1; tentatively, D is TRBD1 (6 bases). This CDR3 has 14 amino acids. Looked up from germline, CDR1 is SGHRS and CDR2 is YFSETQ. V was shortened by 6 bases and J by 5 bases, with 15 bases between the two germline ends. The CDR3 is CASTSGAPHNEQFF. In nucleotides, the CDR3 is TGCGCCAGCACTTCAGGGGCCCCCCACAATGAGCAGTTCTTC. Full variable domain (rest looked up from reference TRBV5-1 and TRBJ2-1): KAGVTQTPRYLIKTRGQQVTLSCSPISGHRSVSWYQQTPGQGLQFLFEYFSETQRNKGNFPGRFSGRQFSNSRSEMNVSTLELGDSALYLCASTSGAPHNEQFFGPGTRLTVL.

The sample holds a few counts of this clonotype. The CDR3 DNA reads TGCAGCGTTCGGGGGCTAGCCTCTTCCACAGATACGCAGTATTTT. Amino acids: CSVRGLASSTDTQYF. The chain links TRBV29-1 to TRBJ2-3; D may correspond to TRBD1 or TRBD2 (6 bases each). CDR3 length: 15 amino acids. Per the germline V gene, CDR1 is SQVTM and CDR2 is ANQGSEA. V was shortened by 5 bases and J by 2 bases, with 17 bases between the two germline ends.

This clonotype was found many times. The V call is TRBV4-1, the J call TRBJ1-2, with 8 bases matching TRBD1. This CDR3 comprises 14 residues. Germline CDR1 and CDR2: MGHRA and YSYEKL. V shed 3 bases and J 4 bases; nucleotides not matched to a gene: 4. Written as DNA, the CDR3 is TGCGCCAGCAGCCAGGACAGGGCTTCCTATGGCTACACCTTC. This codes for CASSQDRASYGYTF.

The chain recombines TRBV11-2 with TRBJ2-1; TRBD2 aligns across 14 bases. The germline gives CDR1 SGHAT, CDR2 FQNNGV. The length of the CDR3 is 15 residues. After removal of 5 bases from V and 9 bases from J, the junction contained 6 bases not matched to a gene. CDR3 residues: CASSPGLAGGLEQFF. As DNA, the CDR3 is TGTGCCAGCAGCCCCGGACTAGCGGGAGGACTTGAGCAGTTCTTC. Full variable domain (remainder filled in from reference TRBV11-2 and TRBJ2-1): EAGVAQSPRYKIIEKRQSVAFWCNPISGHATLYWYQQILGQGPKLLIQFQNNGVVDDSQLPKDRFSAERLKGVDSTLKIQPAKLEDSAVYLCASSPGLAGGLEQFFGPGTRLTVL.

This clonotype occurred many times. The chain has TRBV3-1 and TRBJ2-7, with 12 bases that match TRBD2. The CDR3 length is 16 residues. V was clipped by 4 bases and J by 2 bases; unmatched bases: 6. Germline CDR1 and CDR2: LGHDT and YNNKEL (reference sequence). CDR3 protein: CASSLGLAGQPYEQYF. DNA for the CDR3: TGTGCCAGCAGCCTAGGACTAGCGGGGCAACCCTACGAGCAGTACTTC.

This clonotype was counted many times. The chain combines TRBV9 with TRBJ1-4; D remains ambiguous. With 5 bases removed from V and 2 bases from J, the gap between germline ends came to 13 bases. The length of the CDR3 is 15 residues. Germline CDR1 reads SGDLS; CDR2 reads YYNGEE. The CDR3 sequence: CASRRNSETNEKLFF. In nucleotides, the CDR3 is TGTGCCAGCAGGCGTAATTCAGAGACTAATGAAAAACTGTTTTTT.

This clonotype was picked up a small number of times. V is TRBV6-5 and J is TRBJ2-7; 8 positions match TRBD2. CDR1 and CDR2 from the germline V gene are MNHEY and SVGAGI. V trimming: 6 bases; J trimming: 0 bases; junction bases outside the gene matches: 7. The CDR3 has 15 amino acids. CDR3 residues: CASRRTSGASYEQYF. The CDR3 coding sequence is TGTGCCAGCAGACGTACTAGCGGAGCCTCCTACGAGCAGTACTTC.

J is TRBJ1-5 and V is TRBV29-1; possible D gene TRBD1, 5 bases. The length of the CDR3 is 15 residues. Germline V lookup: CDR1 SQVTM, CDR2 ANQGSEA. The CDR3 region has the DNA TGCACCCTGCGGGGCGTTCCATATAGCAATCAGCCCCAGCATTTT. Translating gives CTLRGVPYSNQPQHF.

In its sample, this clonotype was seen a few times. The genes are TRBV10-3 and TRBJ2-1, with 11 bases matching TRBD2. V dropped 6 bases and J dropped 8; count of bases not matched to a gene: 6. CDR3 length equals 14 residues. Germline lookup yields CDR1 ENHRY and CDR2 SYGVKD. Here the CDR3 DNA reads TGTGCCATCAGGCCCGGGACTAGCGGTGATGAGCAGTTCTTC. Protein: CAIRPGTSGDEQFF.